Shown below are 5 T cell receptor beta chains from a single sample sequenced in a study of blood T cell repertoires in COVID-19. Produced via immunoSEQ multiplex PCR; TCRdb's table is partial and in-frame only. The table shows about 340,000 clones, with around 88% occurring only once. The specimen sequenced was peripheral blood. The source of these receptors is a man aged 30-40 years with active or convalescent COVID-19.

The rearrangement links TRBV4-2 to TRBJ2-7, with 9 bases that match TRBD1. V was pared by 8 bases and J by 6 bases, with 14 bases of the junction left unmatched. The CDR3 covers 15 residues. CDR1 is LGHNA, CDR2 YNFKEQ, per germline. The CDR3 DNA reads as TGTGCCAGCTTTTGGAAGACAGGGGGTTTCACCGAGCAGTACTTC. Amino acid sequence: CASFWKTGGFTEQYF.

The chain combines TRBV7-6 with TRBJ1-1; D possibly corresponds to TRBD1 (5 bases). This CDR3 comprises 12 residues. V dropped 1 base and J dropped 7 bases, with 7 bases sitting between them. Per germline, CDR1 SGHVS and CDR2 FNYEAQ. In DNA form, the CDR3 reads TGTGCCAGCAGCTTAGTGGGGGGTGAAGCTTTCTTT. It codes for CASSLVGGEAFF.

The chain has TRBV6-2 or TRBV6-3 and TRBJ1-5; possible D gene TRBD1, 5 bases. This CDR3 is 14 amino acids long. Per germline, CDR1 MNHEY and CDR2 SVGEGT. The V end lost 2 bases, the J end lost 2 bases, and 7 bases lay between the germline ends. CDR3 nucleotide sequence: TGTGCCAGCAGTTACACGGGGGGCAATCAGCCCCAGCATTTT. It encodes CASSYTGGNQPQHF.

The V gene is TRBV4-3, the J gene TRBJ2-3; possible D gene TRBD1, 5 bases. The germline CDR1 and CDR2 sequences are LGHNA and YSLEER. The V and J ends lost 1 base and 10 bases respectively, with 12 bases between them. The CDR3 length is 13 residues. The CDR3 protein is CASSQGQGTAQYF. DNA for the CDR3: TGCGCCAGCAGCCAAGGGCAGGGAACAGCGCAGTATTTT.

V and J are TRBV29-1 and TRBJ1-1; possible D gene TRBD1, 6 bases. V gave up 4 bases and J gave up 0 bases, with 12 bases separating them. There are 14 residues in the CDR3. From germline, CDR1 is SQVTM and CDR2 ANQGSEA. The chain's CDR3 is CSVARTVMNTEAFF. The DNA for the CDR3 is TGCAGCGTTGCCCGGACAGTCATGAACACTGAAGCTTTCTTT.